This T cell receptor (beta chain) was sequenced in a study of identical twins. The CDR3 contains 12 residues. Germline V gives CDR1 MNHEY, CDR2 SVGEGT. The V and J ends lost 6 bases and 3 bases respectively, with 9 bases between them. TCRdb ran MiXCR on the 5' RACE reads and lists one entry per CDR3 protein. In the table there are 200,000 to 300,000 distinct CDR3 sequences, 10% to 15% of which are singletons. A remark on this clonotype: The antigen is not known.

Findings of the study overall: Insertions were fewer in abundant cord blood beta clonotypes, whereas memory repertoires showed none of this pattern. Findings depended on cross-sectional statistics rather than tracking the same donors.

The sample also formed part of further work on yellow fever vaccine responses in identical twins.

The sequenced sample consisted of memory (CD45RO+) T cells sorted from blood. This TCR was sampled from a woman aged 18-35 years in good health. The genes are TRBV6-2 or TRBV6-3 and TRBJ2-7; D is ambiguous. The CDR3 is CASREQIYEQYF. CDR3 DNA sequence: TGTGCCAGCAGGGAACAAATCTACGAGCAGTACTTC.